This TCR beta chain was captured in a study of PD-L1 blockade in urothelial cancer. Across the study: Prior exposure to chemotherapy in patients amounted to 0 to 3 regimens received. Blood drawn 3 weeks (second dose) and 6 weeks after treatment start was analyzed. Reported median T cell count for blood samples was around 140,000.

General study results and limits: TCR clonality was measured in pretreatment peripheral blood. Clonality below the median predicted better survival.

The repertoire was sequenced with immunoSEQ multiplex PCR; TCRdb's copy has only in-frame clones and lacks some. This table holds 20,000 to 25,000 clones, 82% found once. This clone was counted between two and nine times. Its antigen is still unknown. The germline V gene encodes CDR1 SNHLY and CDR2 FYNNEI. Trimming shortened V by 7 bases and J by 1 base, and 14 bases separated the two germline ends. The CDR3 extends over 14 amino acids. Time point: peripheral blood 6 weeks after treatment start. The source was PBMCs, collected around atezolizumab (anti-PD-L1) treatment. This TCR derives from a man aged 65-85 years with urothelial cancer. V is TRBV2 and J is TRBJ2-7, with D perhaps TRBD1 (5 bases). CDR3 protein: CASKGYLLSYEQYF. DNA for the CDR3: TGTGCCAGCAAGGGGTATCTCCTGTCCTACGAGCAGTACTTC.